The clone carrying this T cell receptor beta chain was seen just once. This sample is drawn from a study of shared T cell receptors in the human thymus. Between the trimmed V and J ends, which lost 3 bases and 3 bases, there was a span of 27 bases. The CDR3 runs to 19 residues. Generated by immunoSEQ multiplex PCR, the TCRdb table keeps only in-frame clones and is missing some. The sample lists 640,000 or so clones; 87% were seen once. This sample was shared with a second study, whose subject was human thymus T cells.

The V and J genes are TRBV23-1 and TRBJ2-7; a possible D gene is TRBD2 (7 bases). TRBV23-1 is an ORF, with its function uncertain. The sequencing input was thymocytes. The clonotype was recovered from a boy under three years old with a congenital heart defect. The CDR3 loop reads CASSHRLPGALADVYEQYF. The CDR3 coding sequence is TGCGCCAGCAGTCATCGGCTGCCAGGGGCCCTAGCGGACGTCTACGAGCAGTACTTC.